This TCR beta chain was retrieved from a study of T cell responses to AZD1222 COVID-19 vaccine. This clone was detected only a few times. Germline V gene sequence: CDR1 SGHTA, CDR2 FQGNSA. V shed 6 bases, J shed 2 bases, and the junction held 7 bases outside the gene matches. The CDR3 totals 16 residues. Measured with immunoSEQ multiplex PCR; TCRdb has only the in-frame clones, and not every one. This table holds tens of thousands of clones, just over 90% found once. The rearrangement joins TRBV7-2 to TRBJ2-1, with 10 positions matching TRBD1. The clonotype originates from an adult in good health. Sequencing used peripheral blood, obtained on day 0 of AZD1222 vaccination. The CDR3: CASSRPTGGPYNEQFF. CDR3 nucleotide sequence: TGTGCCAGCAGTCGGCCGACAGGGGGCCCCTACAATGAGCAGTTCTTC.